Following are 8 T cell receptor beta chains from one sample sequenced in a study of cytomegalovirus exposure and HLA in healthy donors. Repertoires were generated with immunoSEQ multiplex PCR, while TCRdb's copy carries only in-frame clones and drops some. In the table there are about 170,000 clones, roughly 89% of which are singletons. The sequenced sample consisted of PBMCs. Receptors were obtained from a man aged 18-30 years in good health and CMV-seropositive.

This rearrangement joins TRBV6-1 to TRBJ2-7; D uncertain. Germline loops: CDR1 MNHNS, CDR2 SASEGT. V was clipped by 2 bases and J by 0 bases, with 5 bases between them. This CDR3 contains 13 residues. The CDR3: CASSEQNSYEQYF. For the CDR3, the DNA is TGTGCCAGCAGTGAACAAAACTCCTACGAGCAGTACTTC.

CDR3 sequence reads: CASSHRDATEAFF. CDR3 sequence (DNA): TGTGCCAGCAGCCACAGGGATGCTACTGAAGCTTTCTTT. The J gene is TRBJ1-1, the V gene TRBV14; possibly TRBD1 for D (5 bases). Trimming took off 3 bases at V and 5 bases at J, with 10 bases between the two ends. The CDR3 length is 13 residues. The germline gives CDR1 SGHDN, CDR2 FVKESK.

The chain joins TRBV18 to TRBJ2-2; tentatively, D is TRBD2 (6 bases). Germline CDR1 KGHSH, CDR2 LQKENI. This CDR3 region has 16 residues. The V gene lost 3 bases and the J gene lost 4 bases, with 15 bases spanning the gap. CDR3 sequence reads: CASSPLTGVVTGELFF. As DNA, the CDR3 is TGTGCCAGCTCACCTCTAACGGGGGTCGTCACCGGGGAGCTGTTTTTT. Variable domain in full (rest from reference TRBV18 and TRBJ2-2): NAGVMQNPRHLVRRRGQEARLRCSPMKGHSHVYWYRQLPEEGLKFMVYLQKENIIDESGMPKERFSAEFPKEGPSILRIQQVVRGDSAAYFCASSPLTGVVTGELFFGEGSRLTVL.

The rearrangement joins TRBV5-4 to TRBJ2-7; D is perhaps TRBD2 (8 bases). V lost 4 bases to trimming and J lost 2 bases, with 19 bases between them. Germline lookup yields CDR1 SGHNT and CDR2 YYREEE (reference sequence). This CDR3 spans 16 amino acids. CDR3 region: CASSPRGGGRTYEQYF. The CDR3 DNA sequence: TGTGCCAGCAGCCCCAGGGGGGGCGGGAGGACCTACGAGCAGTACTTC.

V gene TRBV7-9 combines with J gene TRBJ2-1; TRBD1 matches at 9 bases. V was clipped by 5 bases and J by 4 bases; unmatched bases: 6. Per germline, CDR1 SEHNR and CDR2 FQNEAQ (reference sequence). This CDR3 contains 15 residues. The CDR3 loop reads CASSVGTGKYNEQFF. CDR3 nucleotides: TGTGCCAGCAGCGTCGGGACAGGGAAATACAATGAGCAGTTCTTC.

DNA of the CDR3: TGTGCCAGCTCACCGCAAACCGGGACAGGGGGCGTTGGTACTGGAAACACCATATATTTT. Translation: CASSPQTGTGGVGTGNTIYF. The V call is TRBV18, the J call TRBJ1-3; 12 bases align to TRBD1. After removal of 3 bases from V and 2 bases from J, the junction contained 14 bases not matched to a gene. The germline gives CDR1 KGHSH, CDR2 LQKENI. The CDR3 is 20 amino acids.

J is TRBJ1-5 and V is TRBV30, with D maybe TRBD1 (6 bases). This CDR3 spans 12 amino acids. Trimming took off 4 bases at V and 7 bases at J, with 11 bases between the two ends. Germline lookup yields CDR1 GTSNPN and CDR2 SVGIG (reference sequence). CDR3 nucleotides: TGTGCCTGGAAACAGGGCCACCAGCCCCAGCATTTT. This gives the protein CAWKQGHQPQHF. Filled out from reference TRBV30 and TRBJ1-5, the complete variable domain reads SQTIHQWPATLVQPVGSPLSLECTVEGTSNPNLYWYRQAAGRGLQLLFYSVGIGQISSEVPQNLSASRPQDRQFILSSKKLLLSDSGFYLCAWKQGHQPQHFGDGTRLSIL.

This chain links TRBV9 with TRBJ1-2; TRBD1 matches at 7 bases. The V gene end was trimmed by 4 bases and the J gene end by 8 bases; junction bases not matched to a gene: 14. Germline CDR1 and CDR2: SGDLS and YYNGEE. There are 15 residues in the CDR3. This CDR3 reads CASSPGAGGSLGYTF. The DNA of the CDR3 is TGTGCCAGCAGCCCCGGGGCAGGGGGTTCGCTCGGCTACACCTTC.